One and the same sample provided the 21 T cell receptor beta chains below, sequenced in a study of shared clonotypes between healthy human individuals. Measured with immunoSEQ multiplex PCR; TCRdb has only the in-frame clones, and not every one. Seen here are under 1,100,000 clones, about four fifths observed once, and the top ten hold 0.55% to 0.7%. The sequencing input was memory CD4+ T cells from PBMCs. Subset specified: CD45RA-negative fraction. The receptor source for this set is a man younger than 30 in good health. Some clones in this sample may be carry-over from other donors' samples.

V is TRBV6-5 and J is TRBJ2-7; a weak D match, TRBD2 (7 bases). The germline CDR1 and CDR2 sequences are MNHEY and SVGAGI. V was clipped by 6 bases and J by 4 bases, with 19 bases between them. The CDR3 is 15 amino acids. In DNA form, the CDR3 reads TGTGCCAGCAGACCGTATGGGGGGGCGACATACGAGCAGTACTTC. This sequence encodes CASRPYGGATYEQYF.

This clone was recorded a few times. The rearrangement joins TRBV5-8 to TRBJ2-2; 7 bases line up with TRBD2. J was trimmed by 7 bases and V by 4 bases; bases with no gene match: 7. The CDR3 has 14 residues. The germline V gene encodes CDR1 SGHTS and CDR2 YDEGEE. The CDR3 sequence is CASSPRGDGGELFF. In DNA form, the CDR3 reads TGTGCCAGCAGCCCCCGGGGGGATGGCGGGGAGCTGTTTTTT.

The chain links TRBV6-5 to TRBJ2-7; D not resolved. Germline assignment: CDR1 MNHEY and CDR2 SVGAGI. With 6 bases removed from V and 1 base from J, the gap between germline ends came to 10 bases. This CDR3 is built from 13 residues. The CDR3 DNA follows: TGTGCCAGCAGCTATGGGAATTCCTACGAGCAGTACTTC. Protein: CASSYGNSYEQYF.

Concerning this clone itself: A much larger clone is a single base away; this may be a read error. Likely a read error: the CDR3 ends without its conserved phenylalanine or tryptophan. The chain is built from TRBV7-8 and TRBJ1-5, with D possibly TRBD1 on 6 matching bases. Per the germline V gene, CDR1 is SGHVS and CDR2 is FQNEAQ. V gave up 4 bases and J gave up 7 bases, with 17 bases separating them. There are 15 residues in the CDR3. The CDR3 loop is CASSSQTGGKQPQHL. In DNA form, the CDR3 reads TGTGCCAGCAGCTCCCAGACAGGCGGAAAGCAGCCCCAGCATTTG.

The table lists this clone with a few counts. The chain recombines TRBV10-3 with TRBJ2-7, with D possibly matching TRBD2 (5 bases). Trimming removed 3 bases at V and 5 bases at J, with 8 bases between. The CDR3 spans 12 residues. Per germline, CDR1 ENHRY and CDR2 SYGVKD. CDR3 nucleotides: TGTGCCATCAGTGATACTAGTGACGAGCAGTACTTC. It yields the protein CAISDTSDEQYF.

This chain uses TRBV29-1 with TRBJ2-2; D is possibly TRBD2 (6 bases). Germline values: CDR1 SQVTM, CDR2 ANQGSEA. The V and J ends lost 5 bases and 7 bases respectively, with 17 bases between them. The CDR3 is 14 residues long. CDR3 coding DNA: TGCAGCGTTAGGGTCGGGAGTCGGGACGGGGAGCTGTTTTTT. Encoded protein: CSVRVGSRDGELFF.

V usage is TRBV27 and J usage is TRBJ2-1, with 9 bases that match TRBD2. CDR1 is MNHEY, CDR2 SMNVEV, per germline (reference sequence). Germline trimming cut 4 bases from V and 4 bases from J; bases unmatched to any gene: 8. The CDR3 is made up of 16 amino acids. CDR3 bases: TGTGCCAGCAGTTATATAGCGGGGGCCATATACAATGAGCAGTTCTTC. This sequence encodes CASSYIAGAIYNEQFF.

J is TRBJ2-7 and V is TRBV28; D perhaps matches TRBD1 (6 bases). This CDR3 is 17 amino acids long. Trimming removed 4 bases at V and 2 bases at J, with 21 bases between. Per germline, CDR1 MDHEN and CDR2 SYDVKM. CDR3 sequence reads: CASSSPGQPPTPYEQYF. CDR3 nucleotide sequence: TGTGCCAGCAGTTCGCCGGGACAACCACCAACCCCCTACGAGCAGTACTTC.

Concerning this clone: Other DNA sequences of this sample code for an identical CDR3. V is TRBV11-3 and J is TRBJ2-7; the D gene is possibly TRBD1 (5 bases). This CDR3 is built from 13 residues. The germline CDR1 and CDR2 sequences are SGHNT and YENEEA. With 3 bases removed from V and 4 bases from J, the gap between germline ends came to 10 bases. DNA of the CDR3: TGTGCCAGCAGCTTGCAGGGTGGGTACGAGCAGTACTTC. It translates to CASSLQGGYEQYF.

CDR3: CASSEIGRTSYEQYF. CDR3 nucleotide sequence: TGTGCCAGCAGTGAAATCGGCAGAACCTCCTACGAGCAGTACTTC. The V call is TRBV6-1, the J call TRBJ2-7; D remains unclear. Germline values: CDR1 MNHNS, CDR2 SASEGT. The V end lost 2 bases, the J end lost 0 bases, and 11 bases lay between the germline ends. This CDR3 comprises 15 residues.

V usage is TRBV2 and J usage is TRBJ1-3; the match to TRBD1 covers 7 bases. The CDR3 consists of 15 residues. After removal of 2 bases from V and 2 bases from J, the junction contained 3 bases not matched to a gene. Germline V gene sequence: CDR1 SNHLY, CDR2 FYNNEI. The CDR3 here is CASSENRGAGNTIYF. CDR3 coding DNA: TGTGCCAGCAGTGAAAACAGGGGAGCTGGAAACACCATATATTTT. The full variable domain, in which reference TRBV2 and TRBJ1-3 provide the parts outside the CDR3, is EPEVTQTPSHQVTQMGQEVILRCVPISNHLYFYWYRQILGQKVEFLVSFYNNEISEKSEIFDDQFSVERPDGSNFTLKIRSTKLEDSAMYFCASSENRGAGNTIYFGEGSWLTVV.

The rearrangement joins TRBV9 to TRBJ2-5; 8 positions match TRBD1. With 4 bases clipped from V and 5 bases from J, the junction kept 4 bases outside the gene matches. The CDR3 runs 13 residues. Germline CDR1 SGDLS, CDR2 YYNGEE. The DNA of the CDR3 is TGTGCCAGCAGCTATCAGGGGGCCGAGACCCAGTACTTC. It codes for CASSYQGAETQYF.

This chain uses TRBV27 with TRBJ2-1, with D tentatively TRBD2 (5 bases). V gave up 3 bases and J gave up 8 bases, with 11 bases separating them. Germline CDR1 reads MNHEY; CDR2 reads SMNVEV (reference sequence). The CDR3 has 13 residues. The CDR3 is CASSFLLRDEQFF. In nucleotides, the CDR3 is TGTGCCAGCAGTTTTCTACTGAGGGATGAGCAGTTCTTC.

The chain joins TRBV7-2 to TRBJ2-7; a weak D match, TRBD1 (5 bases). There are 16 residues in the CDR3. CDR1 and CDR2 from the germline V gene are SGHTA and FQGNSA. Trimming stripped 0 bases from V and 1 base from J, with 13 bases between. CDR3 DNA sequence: TGTGCCAGCAGCTTAGCTTCAGGGCAATATTCCTACGAGCAGTACTTC. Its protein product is CASSLASGQYSYEQYF.

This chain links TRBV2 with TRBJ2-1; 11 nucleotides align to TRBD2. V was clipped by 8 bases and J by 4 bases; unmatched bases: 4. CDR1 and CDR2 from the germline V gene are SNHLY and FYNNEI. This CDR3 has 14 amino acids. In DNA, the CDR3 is TGTGCCAGCCTCGGACTAGCGGGTTACAATGAGCAGTTCTTC. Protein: CASLGLAGYNEQFF.

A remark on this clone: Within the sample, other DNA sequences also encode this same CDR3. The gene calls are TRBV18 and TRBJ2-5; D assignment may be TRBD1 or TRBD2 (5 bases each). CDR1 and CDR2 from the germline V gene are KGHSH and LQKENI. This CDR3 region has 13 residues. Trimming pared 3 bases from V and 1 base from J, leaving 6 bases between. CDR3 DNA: TGTGCCAGCTCACCGGGGGTCCAAGAGACCCAGTACTTC. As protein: CASSPGVQETQYF.

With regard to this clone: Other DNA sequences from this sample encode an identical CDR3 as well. The chain's CDR3 is CASSGQSNTEAFF. CDR3 sequence (DNA): TGTGCCAGCTCGGGACAGAGCAACACTGAAGCTTTCTTT. The chain joins TRBV18 to TRBJ1-1, with 7 positions matching TRBD1. Per the germline V gene, CDR1 is KGHSH and CDR2 is LQKENI. The V segment lost 6 bases and the J segment 2 bases; nucleotides outside the gene matches: 3. This CDR3 has 13 amino acids.

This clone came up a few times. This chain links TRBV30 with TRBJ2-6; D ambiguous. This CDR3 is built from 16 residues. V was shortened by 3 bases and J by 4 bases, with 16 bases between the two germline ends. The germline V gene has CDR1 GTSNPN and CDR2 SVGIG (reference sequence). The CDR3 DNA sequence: TGTGCCTGGAGAAAGGGCCTTTTCTCCGGGGCCAACGTCCTGACTTTC. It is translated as CAWRKGLFSGANVLTF.

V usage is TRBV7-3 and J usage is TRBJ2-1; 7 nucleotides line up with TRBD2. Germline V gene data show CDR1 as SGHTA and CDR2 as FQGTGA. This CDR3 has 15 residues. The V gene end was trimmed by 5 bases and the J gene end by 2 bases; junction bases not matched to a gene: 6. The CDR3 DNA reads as TGTGCCAGCAGCCCCATGGGAGGGGCCTACAATGAGCAGTTCTTC. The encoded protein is CASSPMGGAYNEQFF.

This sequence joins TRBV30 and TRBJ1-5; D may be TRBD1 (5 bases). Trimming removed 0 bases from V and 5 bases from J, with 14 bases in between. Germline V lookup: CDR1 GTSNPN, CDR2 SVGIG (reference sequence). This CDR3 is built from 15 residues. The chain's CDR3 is CAWSVLAGRDQPQHF. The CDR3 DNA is TGTGCCTGGAGTGTACTGGCAGGGAGGGATCAGCCCCAGCATTTT.

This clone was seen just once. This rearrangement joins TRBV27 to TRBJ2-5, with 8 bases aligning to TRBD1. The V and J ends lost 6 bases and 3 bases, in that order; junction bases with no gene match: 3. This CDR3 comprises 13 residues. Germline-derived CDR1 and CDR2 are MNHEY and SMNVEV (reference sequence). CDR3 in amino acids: CASSKDREETQYF. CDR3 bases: TGTGCCAGCAGCAAGGACAGGGAAGAGACCCAGTACTTC.